The entry below gives a single T cell receptor beta chain sequence along with its context. V was clipped by 0 bases and J by 0 bases; unmatched bases: 7. This CDR3 is built from 19 residues. Germline CDR1 LGHNA, CDR2 YNFKEQ. Profiling relied on immunoSEQ multiplex PCR, and the TCRdb table lists in-frame clones only, not all of them. The table records 50,000 to 65,000 clones, 81% of them present only once. Time point meaning: pretreatment peripheral blood. Urothelial carcinoma, locally advanced or metastatic, affected the patients. This entry is derived from a study of PD-L1 blockade in urothelial cancer. Overall study: Beginning in about 2014, patients received atezolizumab, given as 1,200 mg intravenously every 3 weeks. Male patients with bladder-origin urothelial cancer numbered about nine tenths of the roughly 30. The researchers analyzed blood 3 weeks (second dose) and 6 weeks after treatment start.

Specimen: PBMCs, collected around atezolizumab (anti-PD-L1) treatment. The rearrangement links TRBV4-2 to TRBJ2-2; 10 nucleotides agree with TRBD2. The origin of this receptor is a man in his 70s with urothelial cancer. The CDR3 here is CASSQDEAGGDANTGELFF. In DNA form, the CDR3 reads TGTGCCAGCAGCCAAGATGAAGCGGGAGGGGATGCGAACACCGGGGAGCTGTTTTTT.